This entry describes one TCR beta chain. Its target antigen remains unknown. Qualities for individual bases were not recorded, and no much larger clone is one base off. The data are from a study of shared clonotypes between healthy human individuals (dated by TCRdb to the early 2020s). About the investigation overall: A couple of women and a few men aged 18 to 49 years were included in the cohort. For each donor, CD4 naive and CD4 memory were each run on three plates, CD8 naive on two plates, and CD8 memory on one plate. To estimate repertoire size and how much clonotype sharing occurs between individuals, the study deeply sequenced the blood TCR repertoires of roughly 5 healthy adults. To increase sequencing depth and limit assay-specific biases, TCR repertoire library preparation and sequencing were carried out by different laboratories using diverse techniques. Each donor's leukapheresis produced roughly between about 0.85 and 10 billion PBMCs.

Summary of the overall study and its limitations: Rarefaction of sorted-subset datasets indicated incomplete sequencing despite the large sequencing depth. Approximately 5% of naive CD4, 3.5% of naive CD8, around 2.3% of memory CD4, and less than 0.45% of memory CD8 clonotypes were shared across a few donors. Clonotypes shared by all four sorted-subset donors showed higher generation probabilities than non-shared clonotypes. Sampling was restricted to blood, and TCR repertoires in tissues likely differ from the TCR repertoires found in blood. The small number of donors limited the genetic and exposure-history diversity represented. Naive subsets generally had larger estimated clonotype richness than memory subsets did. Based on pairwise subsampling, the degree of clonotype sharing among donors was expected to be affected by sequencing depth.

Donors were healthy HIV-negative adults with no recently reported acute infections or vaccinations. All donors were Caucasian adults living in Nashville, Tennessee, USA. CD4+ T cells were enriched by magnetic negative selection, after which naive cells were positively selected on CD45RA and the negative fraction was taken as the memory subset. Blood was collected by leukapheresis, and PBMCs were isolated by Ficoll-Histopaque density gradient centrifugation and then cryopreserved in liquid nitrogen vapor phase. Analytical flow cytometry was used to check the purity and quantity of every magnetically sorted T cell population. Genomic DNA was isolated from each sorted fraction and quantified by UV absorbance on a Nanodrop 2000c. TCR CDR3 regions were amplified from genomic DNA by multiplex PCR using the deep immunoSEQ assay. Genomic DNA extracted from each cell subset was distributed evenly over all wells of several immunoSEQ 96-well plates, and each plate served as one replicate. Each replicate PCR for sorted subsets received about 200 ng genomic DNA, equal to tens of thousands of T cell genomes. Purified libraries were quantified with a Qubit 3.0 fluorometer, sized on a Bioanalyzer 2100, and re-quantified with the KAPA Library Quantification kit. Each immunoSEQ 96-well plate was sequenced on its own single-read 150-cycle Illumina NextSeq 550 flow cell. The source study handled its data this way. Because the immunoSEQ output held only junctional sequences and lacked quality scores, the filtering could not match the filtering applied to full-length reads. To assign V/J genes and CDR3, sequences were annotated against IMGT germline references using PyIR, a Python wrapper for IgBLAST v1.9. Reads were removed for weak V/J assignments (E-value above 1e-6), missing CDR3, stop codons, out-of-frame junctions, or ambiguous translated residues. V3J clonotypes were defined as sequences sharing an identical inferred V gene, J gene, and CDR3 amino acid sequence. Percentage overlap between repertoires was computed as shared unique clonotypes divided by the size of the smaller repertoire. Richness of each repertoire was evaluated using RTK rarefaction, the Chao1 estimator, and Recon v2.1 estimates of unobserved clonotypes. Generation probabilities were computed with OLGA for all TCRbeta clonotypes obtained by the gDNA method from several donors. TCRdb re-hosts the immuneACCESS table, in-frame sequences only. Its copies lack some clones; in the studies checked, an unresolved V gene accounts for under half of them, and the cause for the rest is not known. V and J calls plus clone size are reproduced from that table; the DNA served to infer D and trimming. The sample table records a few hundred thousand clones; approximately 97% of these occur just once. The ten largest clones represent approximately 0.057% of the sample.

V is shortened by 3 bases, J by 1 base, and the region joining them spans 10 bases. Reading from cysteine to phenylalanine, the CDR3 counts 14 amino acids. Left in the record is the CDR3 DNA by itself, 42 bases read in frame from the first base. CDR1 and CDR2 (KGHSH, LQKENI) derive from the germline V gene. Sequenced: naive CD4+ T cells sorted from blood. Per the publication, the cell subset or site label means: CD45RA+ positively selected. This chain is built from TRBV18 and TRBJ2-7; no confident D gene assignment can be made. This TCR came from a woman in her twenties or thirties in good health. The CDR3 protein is CASSPVPYSYEQYF. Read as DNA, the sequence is TGTGCCAGCTCACCGGTTCCCTATTCCTACGAGCAGTACTTC.